These T cell receptor beta chains were read from a single sample in a study of blood T cell repertoires in COVID-19. This table comes from immunoSEQ multiplex PCR, and its TCRdb copy is limited to in-frame clones, with some not included. Of some 250,000 clones in the sample, around 82% are singletons; the top ten hold 4% to 5.5%. Source material: peripheral blood. The receptors here all came from a man in his fifties or sixties with active or convalescent COVID-19. Each CDR3 is given with its conserved first and last residue. D genes are given only for firm matches. Size tells how often a clone was seen (once, few, many) or the class of an expanded clone, and some rows leave it out.

TRBD2 | TRBJ2-5 | TRBV5-1 | . | TGCGCCAGCAGCTGGGCGGGACTAGCGGAGGGGGAGACCCAGTACTTC | CASSWAGLAEGETQYF
TRBD1 | TRBJ1-1 | TRBV28 | . | TGTGCCAGCAGTTTATTGGGGGGACAGGGTACCACTGAAGCTTTCTTT | CASSLLGGQGTTEAFF
. | TRBJ1-5 | TRBV6-5 | . | TGTGCCAGCAGTTACGGACAGAGCAATCAGCCCCAGCATTTT | CASSYGQSNQPQHF
. | TRBJ2-2 | TRBV13 | . | TGTGCCAGCAGCTTCTTGACAGCAAACACCGGGGAGCTGTTTTTT | CASSFLTANTGELFF
TRBD2 | TRBJ2-1 | TRBV7-8 | . | TGTGCCAGCAGCTTGCGACTAGCCCGGGGAAATGAGCAGTTCTTC | CASSLRLARGNEQFF
TRBD1 | TRBJ2-5 | TRBV7-9 | . | TGTGCCAGCAGCTTAGGGGACAGGGGAGTGGGAGAGACCCAGTACTTC | CASSLGDRGVGETQYF
TRBD2 | TRBJ2-3 | TRBV5-4 | . | TGTGCCAGCAGCCTCCCCCCGGGAGGTACGCAGTATTTT | CASSLPPGGTQYF
. | TRBJ1-3 | TRBV5-4 | . | TGTGCCAGCAGCTTGGCCACGACAGCTGGAAACACCATATATTTT | CASSLATTAGNTIYF
TRBD1 | TRBJ1-4 | TRBV29-1 | once | TGCAGCGTTATCCGGGGACAGGTGGGCGACGAAAAACTGTTTTTT | CSVIRGQVGDEKLFF
. | TRBJ1-4 | TRBV19 | . | TGTGCCAGTAGCCAACAGGTCTCTAATGAAAAACTGTTTTTT | CASSQQVSNEKLFF
. | TRBJ1-2 | TRBV4-3 | . | TGCGCCAGCAGCCAAGCCCTTCGGGGGAACATCTATGGCTACACCTTC | CASSQALRGNIYGYTF
TRBD1 | TRBJ2-3 | TRBV11-3 | . | TGTGCCAGCAGCTTAGGAGGGACAGGGGGCGGAGATACGCAGTATTTT | CASSLGGTGGGDTQYF
. | TRBJ1-3 | TRBV9 | . | TGTGCCAGCAGCGTGGGGGCGGCCTCTGGAAACACCATATATTTT | CASSVGAASGNTIYF
TRBD1 | TRBJ1-1 | TRBV6-5 | . | TGTGCCAGCAGCCCCGGACAGGGGGCAAACACTGAAGCTTTCTTT | CASSPGQGANTEAFF
. | TRBJ2-3 | TRBV5-8 | . | TGTGCCAGCAGCTTCGACGGGGGAAGCGGCGATACGCAGTATTTT | CASSFDGGSGDTQYF
TRBD1 | TRBJ1-2 | TRBV30 | . | TGTGCCTGGAGGAACCAGGGGGAAGTTAACTATGGCTACACCTTC | CAWRNQGEVNYGYTF
. | TRBJ1-2 | TRBV5-1 | . | TGCGCCAGCAGCCCCGTGGGGGCAGAATATGGCTACACCTTC | CASSPVGAEYGYTF
TRBD2 | TRBJ2-3 | TRBV27 | . | TGTGCCAGCAGTTTTAGCGGGGGTAGCACAGATACGCAGTATTTT | CASSFSGGSTDTQYF
. | TRBJ1-5 | TRBV9 | few | TGTGCCAGCAGCGTAGGAGGAAGGTATTTGGAGCCCCAGCATTTT | CASSVGGRYLEPQHF
TRBD1 | TRBJ2-3 | TRBV27 | once | TGTGCCAGCAGTTTAGACAGGGTGCCAGATACGCAGTATTTT | CASSLDRVPDTQYF
. | TRBJ1-1 | TRBV5-6 | . | TGTGCCAGCAGCACCGGGACTTACACTGAAGCTTTCTTT | CASSTGTYTEAFF
. | TRBJ1-5 | TRBV7-9 | . | TGTGCCAGCAGCTTAGGAGGGCTGGGCAATCAGCCCCAGCATTTT | CASSLGGLGNQPQHF
. | TRBJ1-2 | TRBV6-4 | . | TGTGCCAGCAGTGAAGGGCCCAGAGGGAACTATGGCTACACCTTC | CASSEGPRGNYGYTF
TRBD2 | TRBJ2-3 | TRBV2 | . | TGTGCCAGCAGTTTCGCGGGGGGCTTGACAGATACGCAGTATTTT | CASSFAGGLTDTQYF
. | TRBJ2-7 | TRBV5-1 | . | TGCGCCAGCTCGCAGGGGCCCGCTTCCTACGAGCAGTACTTC | CASSQGPASYEQYF
TRBD1 | TRBJ1-4 | TRBV28 | few | TGTGCCAGCAGTTCCCTATCGGGACAGGGGTTTGAAAAACTGTTTTTT | CASSSLSGQGFEKLFF
TRBD1 | TRBJ1-2 | TRBV2 | once | TGTGCCAGCAGAGGGACAGGTCAGACCCTCCACACCTTC | CASRGTGQTLHTF
TRBD2 | TRBJ2-1 | TRBV7-3 | . | TGTGCCAGCAGCTTAGCGGGGGGGCCTGGCTCCTACAATGAGCAGTTCTTC | CASSLAGGPGSYNEQFF
. | TRBJ2-3 | TRBV7-9 | . | TGTGCCAGCAGCTCGACTAACTACAGCACAGATACGCAGTATTTT | CASSSTNYSTDTQYF
. | TRBJ2-3 | TRBV3-1/TRBV3-2 | . | TGTGCCAGCACCGCAGGAGGTAGGGTTACCACAGATACGCAGTATTTT | CASTAGGRVTTDTQYF
. | TRBJ1-4 | TRBV19 | . | TGTGCCAGTAGTAAAAATACGGGTGAAAAACTGTTTTTT | CASSKNTGEKLFF
TRBD1 | TRBJ1-2 | TRBV24-1 | . | TGTGCCACCAGTGATGACAGGGGGTTCGGCTACACCTTC | CATSDDRGFGYTF
TRBD1 | TRBJ1-4 | TRBV7-9 | . | TGTGCCAGCAGCATCAAGCTGGGACAGGGGGAAGAAAAACTGTTTTTT | CASSIKLGQGEEKLFF
TRBD1 | TRBJ1-2 | TRBV5-4 | . | TGTGCCAGCAGCGCCGACAGGGGTTATGGCTACACCTTC | CASSADRGYGYTF
. | TRBJ2-1 | TRBV12-3/TRBV12-4 | few | TGTGCCAGCAGTTCCCGACTCAACAATGAGCAGTTCTTC | CASSSRLNNEQFF
TRBD1 | TRBJ1-1 | TRBV3-1/TRBV3-2 | . | TGTGCCAGCAGCCGCGGGACAGCGAACACTGAAGCTTTCTTT | CASSRGTANTEAFF
TRBD2 | TRBJ2-1 | TRBV7-7 | . | TGTGCCAGCAGTAGGGCGGGGGGGAACGTAAATGAGCAGTTCTTC | CASSRAGGNVNEQFF
. | TRBJ1-6 | TRBV2 | . | TGTGCCAGCACCCTAGGGGTACTTCCTCCCCTCCACTTT | CASTLGVLPPLHF
TRBD2 | TRBJ2-2 | TRBV13 | . | TGTGCCAGCGGCGTCGGGGGGTACACCGGGGAGCTGTTTTTT | CASGVGGYTGELFF
TRBD2 | TRBJ2-1 | TRBV19 | . | TGTGCCAGTAGTATAGAGGGGGGGGTTGCCTACAATGAGCAGTTCTTC | CASSIEGGVAYNEQFF
. | TRBJ1-4 | TRBV28 | . | TGTGCCACCGCTCCTTTGAGGGCAACTAATGAAAAACTGTTTTTT | CATAPLRATNEKLFF
TRBD1 | TRBJ2-3 | TRBV6-5 | . | TGTGCCACAAAAGGGGACAGGTTATTTACAGATACGCAGTATTTT | CATKGDRLFTDTQYF
TRBD2 | TRBJ2-2 | TRBV2 | . | TGTGCCAGCAGACTAGCGGCCTCCGGCACCGGGGAGCTGTTTTTT | CASRLAASGTGELFF
. | TRBJ1-1 | TRBV5-4 | . | TGTGCCAGCAGCTTGACTGATTCGAACACTGAAGCTTTCTTT | CASSLTDSNTEAFF
. | TRBJ1-1 | TRBV28 | . | TGTGCCAGCACCCCGGCAGGTCTTAACACTGAAGCTTTCTTT | CASTPAGLNTEAFF
. | TRBJ1-4 | TRBV20-1 | . | TGCAGTGCTAGAGAGGGCCCTTCCCTGTTTTTT | CSAREGPSLFF
. | TRBJ1-3 | TRBV6-2/TRBV6-3 | . | TGTGCCAGCAGTTACTCGCGGGGGACCGGAAACACCATATATTTT | CASSYSRGTGNTIYF
. | TRBJ2-7 | TRBV6-5 | once | TGTGCCAGCAGTCGCCGGGACTGGACCTACGAGCAGTACTTC | CASSRRDWTYEQYF
TRBD2 | TRBJ2-1 | TRBV6-5 | few | TGTGCCACCTATAGCGGGCTCGCGATTGAGCAGTTCTTC | CATYSGLAIEQFF
TRBD1 | TRBJ1-1 | TRBV5-1 | . | TGCGCCAGCAGCCCGGACAGGGGGCACACTGAAGCTTTCTTT | CASSPDRGHTEAFF
. | TRBJ1-1 | TRBV7-3 | . | TGTGCCAGCAGCTTAGTCAGGGCCATGAACACTGAAGCTTTCTTT | CASSLVRAMNTEAFF
TRBD1 | TRBJ2-3 | TRBV7-8 | . | TGTGCCAGCAGCTTGGACAGGTGGGGCACAGATACGCAGTATTTT | CASSLDRWGTDTQYF
. | TRBJ2-1 | TRBV5-4 | . | TGTGCCAGCAGCTTGGCGGTGAGCTCCTACAATGAGCAGTTCTTC | CASSLAVSSYNEQFF
. | TRBJ1-6 | TRBV6-5 | . | TGTGCCAGCAGTCCACACAATTCACCCCTCCACTTT | CASSPHNSPLHF
. | TRBJ2-7 | TRBV7-9 | . | TGTGCCAGCAGCTTAGATGCGTGGGGGGTTAGCTCCTACGAGCAGTACTTC | CASSLDAWGVSSYEQYF
TRBD2 | TRBJ2-1 | TRBV2 | . | TGTGCCAGCAGTAAGGGACTAGCGGGGGGGCACAATGAGCAGTTCTTC | CASSKGLAGGHNEQFF
TRBD1 | TRBJ2-7 | TRBV6-5 | . | TGTGCCAGCAGTCAGACAGGGGGATACGAGCAGTACTTC | CASSQTGGYEQYF
. | TRBJ1-6 | TRBV27 | once | TGTGCCAGCAAACGGCAGGGCGAAAATTCACCCCTCCACTTT | CASKRQGENSPLHF
. | TRBJ1-1 | TRBV9 | . | TGTGCCAGCAGCCTCGGTGGCAGGATGAACACTGAAGCTTTCTTT | CASSLGGRMNTEAFF
. | TRBJ2-7 | TRBV15 | . | TGTGCCACCAGCAGAGATAAGGCAGGGGGGAACGAGCAGTACTTC | CATSRDKAGGNEQYF